The entry below gives a single TCR beta chain sequence along with its context. This record comes from a study of blood T cell repertoires in COVID-19. As for the study in general: COVID-19 samples, acute and convalescent, were from the United States, Italy and Spain. T cells, B-cell-depleted T cells, or PBMCs provided the cDNA or gDNA that served as material.

Trimming shortened V by 0 bases and J by 4 bases, and 15 bases separated the two germline ends. CDR1 LGHNA and CDR2 YSLEER come from the germline V gene. The CDR3 loop spans 16 amino acids. Under the authors' procedure: Researchers report that nucleated cell counts were estimated from reference gene primer amplification. Assay: immunoSEQ multiplex PCR; the TCRdb copy retains only in-frame clones and omits some. V and J calls plus clone size are reproduced from that table; the DNA served to infer D and trimming. The sample lists about 71,000 clones; 85% to 90% were seen once. The TCR originated in a man aged 50 or older with acute or convalescent COVID-19. Sequenced input: peripheral blood. V and J are TRBV4-3 and TRBJ2-5; D perhaps matches TRBD2 (6 bases). The CDR3 DNA reads as TGCGCCAGCAGCCAAGATCCGGCGACTAGGGGAGAGACCCAGTACTTC. Protein: CASSQDPATRGETQYF.